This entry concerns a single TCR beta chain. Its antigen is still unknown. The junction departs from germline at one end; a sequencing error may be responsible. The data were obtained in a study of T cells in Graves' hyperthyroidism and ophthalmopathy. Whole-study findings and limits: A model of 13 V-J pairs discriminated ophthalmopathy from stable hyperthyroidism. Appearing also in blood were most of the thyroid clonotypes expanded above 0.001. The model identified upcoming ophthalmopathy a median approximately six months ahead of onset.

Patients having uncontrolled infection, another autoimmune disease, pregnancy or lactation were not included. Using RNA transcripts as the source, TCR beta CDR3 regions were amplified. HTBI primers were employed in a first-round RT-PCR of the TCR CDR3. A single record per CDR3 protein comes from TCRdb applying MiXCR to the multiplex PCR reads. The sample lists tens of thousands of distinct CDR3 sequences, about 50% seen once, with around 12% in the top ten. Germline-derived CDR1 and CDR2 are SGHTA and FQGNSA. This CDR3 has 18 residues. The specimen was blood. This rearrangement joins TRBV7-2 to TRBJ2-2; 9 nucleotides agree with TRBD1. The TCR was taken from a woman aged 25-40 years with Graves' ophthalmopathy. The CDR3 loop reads CTSSLASTGGIGTGELFF. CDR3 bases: TGTACCAGCAGCTTAGCTTCGACAGGGGGTATAGGAACCGGGGAGCTGTTCTTT.